The 17 T cell receptor beta chains below come from one sample, sequenced in a study of Ad26.COV2.S vaccination and SARS-CoV-2 variants. As to treatment: around 19 received Ad26.COV2.S at low or high dose, single or two shots; about 5 received placebo; per-sample allocation not given. Samples analyzed were those drawn on day 63 after the first vaccine or placebo injection. The protocol was immunoSEQ multiplex PCR, while the TCRdb copy is restricted to in-frame clones and leaves out a portion. The sample holds a few hundred thousand clones, roughly 87% seen once. This specimen consisted of peripheral blood, obtained in a trial of Ad26.COV2.S vaccine versus placebo. The receptors here all came from a person aged 18 to 65 who received the Ad26.COV2.S COVID-19 vaccine or a placebo.

J is TRBJ2-3 and V is TRBV15, with D possibly being TRBD2 (6 bases). CDR1 and CDR2 from the germline V gene are LNHNV and YYDKDF (reference sequence). This CDR3 has 12 residues. V was cut by 2 bases and J by 14 bases, with 14 bases left in between. The CDR3 DNA is TGTGCCACCAGCAGATCACTAGCCCGTCCGTATTTT. Amino acid sequence: CATSRSLARPYF.

The chain employs TRBV15 and TRBJ2-5; D is ambiguous. Germline V gene lookup returns CDR1 LNHNV and CDR2 YYDKDF (reference sequence). The CDR3 sequence is 16 residues long. V shed 1 base and J shed 5 bases, with 17 bases lying between them. This CDR3 reads CATSRAAPSGPETQYF. For the CDR3, the DNA is TGTGCCACCAGCAGAGCCGCCCCAAGTGGTCCGGAGACCCAGTACTTC.

This sequence joins TRBV27 and TRBJ1-1, with a weak D call TRBD1 (6 bases). CDR1 is MNHEY, CDR2 SMNVEV, per germline (reference sequence). V gave up 3 bases and J gave up 1 base, with 15 bases separating them. This CDR3 spans 16 amino acids. This chain's CDR3 is CASSFRTVKGNTEAFF. The CDR3 bases are TGTGCCAGCAGTTTTAGGACAGTAAAGGGGAACACTGAAGCTTTCTTT.

This clone was seen just once. The chain is built from TRBV21-1 and TRBJ2-7; the table's D gene call, TRBD2, was not cross checked with the DNA. TRBV21-1 is assigned pseudogene status. The CDR3 sequence is 16 residues long. The CDR3 sequence is CASSKEEATSGIWGGF. For the CDR3, the DNA is TGTGCCAGCAGCAAAGAAGAGGCGACTAGCGGGATTTGGGGGGGCTTC.

The chain carries TRBV7-2 and TRBJ2-7; either TRBD1 or TRBD2 may fit D (6 bases each). This CDR3 region has 13 residues. Trimming pared 5 bases from V and 4 bases from J, leaving 12 bases between. Per the germline V gene, CDR1 is SGHTA and CDR2 is FQGNSA. Written as DNA, the CDR3 is TGTGCCAGCAGCCCCGGAGGGGGGTACGAGCAGTACTTC. Its translation is CASSPGGGYEQYF.

As for this clone: Sequence at one end of the junction differs from germline and may be a read error. This chain links TRBV6-5 with TRBJ1-2; D is unresolved. CDR3 length: 14 amino acids. Germline V gene sequence: CDR1 MNHEY, CDR2 SVGAGI. CDR3 sequence reads: CVSSPPGHTYGYTF. The CDR3 DNA follows: TGTGTCAGCAGTCCCCCGGGCCACACTTATGGCTACACCTTC.

The V gene is TRBV6-5, the J gene TRBJ2-2; 11 nucleotides line up with TRBD1. This CDR3 comprises 15 residues. Germline CDR1 MNHEY, CDR2 SVGAGI. Trimming took 6 bases from V and 7 from J; bases not matched to a gene: 7. The CDR3 coding sequence is TGTGCCAGCAGCCTGGGACAGGGGGTAGTCGGGGAGCTGTTTTTT. It translates to CASSLGQGVVGELFF.

This clone was picked up one time. The CDR3 here is CASSTGTRPQHF. The CDR3 nucleotides are TGTGCCAGCAGCACCGGGACTAGGCCCCAGCATTTT. V gene TRBV7-9 combines with J gene TRBJ1-5; the D gene is possibly TRBD1 (5 bases). With 5 bases removed from V and 9 bases from J, the gap between germline ends came to 11 bases. The CDR3 is made up of 12 amino acids. Germline CDR1 and CDR2: SEHNR and FQNEAQ (reference sequence).

This rearrangement joins TRBV4-3 to TRBJ2-1; 9 bases fit TRBD1. CDR1 is LGHNA and CDR2 is YSLEER in the germline V gene. Losses at the gene ends were 3 bases for V and 5 bases for J; bases not matched to a gene: 11. This CDR3 has 17 residues. CDR3 amino acids: CASSHIPGQGLNNEQFF. CDR3 coding DNA: TGCGCCAGCAGCCATATTCCGGGACAGGGACTAAACAATGAGCAGTTCTTC.

V gene TRBV29-1 combines with J gene TRBJ2-1, with TRBD2 matching over 7 bases. This CDR3 comprises 14 residues. Germline assignment: CDR1 SQVTM and CDR2 ANQGSEA. J gave up 9 bases and V 2 bases, and 10 bases lay outside the gene matches. As DNA, the CDR3 is TGCAGCGTTGAAAGGTCAGGGAGGGAAAGTGAGCAGTTCTTC. This gives the protein CSVERSGRESEQFF.

The V gene is TRBV7-9, the J gene TRBJ1-5; tentatively, D is TRBD1 (5 bases). V was pared by 8 bases and J by 7 bases, with 9 bases between. Germline assignment: CDR1 SEHNR and CDR2 FQNEAQ (reference sequence). This CDR3 is built from 11 residues. The DNA for the CDR3 is TGTGCCAGCGGCGGGGGGCAGCCCCAGCATTTT. It encodes CASGGGQPQHF.

The rearrangement links TRBV19 to TRBJ2-5; 7 positions agree with TRBD2. The ends lost 3 bases at V and 5 bases at J; junction bases unmatched: 3. Germline V CDR1 and CDR2: LNHDA, SQIVND (reference sequence). The CDR3 contains 13 residues. The CDR3 is CASSMRGGETQYF. Written as DNA, the CDR3 is TGTGCCAGTAGTATGCGGGGAGGGGAGACCCAGTACTTC.

The rearrangement joins TRBV7-2 to TRBJ2-5; D is uncertain. The CDR3 has 14 amino acids. Germline CDR1 and CDR2: SGHTA and FQGNSA. V was clipped by 5 bases and J by 4 bases, with 14 bases between them. The CDR3 here is CASSPFRDLETQYF. Written as DNA, the CDR3 is TGTGCCAGCAGCCCCTTTAGGGATCTAGAGACCCAGTACTTC. The full variable domain, in which reference TRBV7-2 and TRBJ2-5 provide the parts outside the CDR3, is GAGVSQSPSNKVTEKGKDVELRCDPISGHTALYWYRQSLGQGLEFLIYFQGNSAPDKSGLPSDRFSAERTGGSVSTLTIQRTQQEDSAVYLCASSPFRDLETQYFGPGTRLLVL.

J is TRBJ2-2 and V is TRBV7-3; perhaps TRBD2 as D (5 bases). Trimming took 5 bases from V and 6 from J, leaving 19 bases between them. Germline values: CDR1 SGHTA, CDR2 FQGTGA. The CDR3 runs 16 residues. The CDR3 loop reads CASSRTRVDGAGELFF. As DNA, the CDR3 is TGTGCCAGCAGCCGAACTAGGGTGGATGGGGCCGGGGAGCTGTTTTTT.

The chain has TRBV7-9 and TRBJ2-7; D is undetermined. The germline gives CDR1 SEHNR, CDR2 FQNEAQ (reference sequence). Deletions cut 5 bases from V and 2 bases from J, with 13 bases between. The CDR3 is 14 residues long. In DNA, the CDR3 is TGTGCCAGCAGCCCGTGGACGGATGCCTACGAGCAGTACTTC. Encoded protein: CASSPWTDAYEQYF.

This clone was seen a single time. This chain connects TRBV6-1 to TRBJ2-4, with no clear D. Trimming pared 3 bases from V and 8 bases from J, leaving 14 bases between. The length of the CDR3 is 14 residues. Germline CDR1 reads MNHNS; CDR2 reads SASEGT. CDR3 in amino acids: CASSEGSLGYIQYF. CDR3 bases: TGTGCCAGCAGTGAGGGCTCACTTGGATACATTCAGTACTTC.

This chain links TRBV5-6 with TRBJ1-5, with D tentatively TRBD1 (6 bases). Trimming cost V 2 bases and J 0 bases, with 6 bases left between them. The CDR3 is 14 amino acids. Germline CDR1 SGHDT, CDR2 YYEEEE. The CDR3 reads CASSFRGSNQPQHF. CDR3 sequence (DNA): TGTGCCAGCAGCTTCAGGGGTAGCAATCAGCCCCAGCATTTT.